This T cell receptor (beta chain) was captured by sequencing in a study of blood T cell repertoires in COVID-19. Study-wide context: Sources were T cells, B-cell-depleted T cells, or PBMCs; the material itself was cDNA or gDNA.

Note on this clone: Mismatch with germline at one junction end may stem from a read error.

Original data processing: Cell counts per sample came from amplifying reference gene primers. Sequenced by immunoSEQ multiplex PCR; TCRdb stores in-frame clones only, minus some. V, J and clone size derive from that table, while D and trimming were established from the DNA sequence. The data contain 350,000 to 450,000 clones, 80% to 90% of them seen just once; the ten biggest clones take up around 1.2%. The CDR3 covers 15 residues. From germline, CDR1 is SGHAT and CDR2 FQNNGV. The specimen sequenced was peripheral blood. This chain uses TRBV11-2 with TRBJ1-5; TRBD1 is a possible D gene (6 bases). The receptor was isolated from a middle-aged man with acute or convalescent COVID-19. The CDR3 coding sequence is TGTGCCGGCAGCTTAGGTTCGGGACAAGGTCAGCCCCAGCATTTT. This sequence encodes CAGSLGSGQGQPQHF.